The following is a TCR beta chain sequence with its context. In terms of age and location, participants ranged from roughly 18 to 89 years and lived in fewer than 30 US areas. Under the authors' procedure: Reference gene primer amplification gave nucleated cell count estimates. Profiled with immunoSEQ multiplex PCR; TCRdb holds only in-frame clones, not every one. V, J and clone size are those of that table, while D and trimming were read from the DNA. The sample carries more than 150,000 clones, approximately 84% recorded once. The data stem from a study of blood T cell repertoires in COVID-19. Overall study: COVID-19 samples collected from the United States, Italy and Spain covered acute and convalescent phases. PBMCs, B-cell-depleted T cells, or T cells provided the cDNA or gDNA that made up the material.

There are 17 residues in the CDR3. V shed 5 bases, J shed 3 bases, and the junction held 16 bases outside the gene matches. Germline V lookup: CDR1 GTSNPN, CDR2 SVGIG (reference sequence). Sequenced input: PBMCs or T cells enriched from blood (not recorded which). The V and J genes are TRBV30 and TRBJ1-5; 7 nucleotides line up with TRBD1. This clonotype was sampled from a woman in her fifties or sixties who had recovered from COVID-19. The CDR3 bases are TGTGCCTGGGAAAGGCTTGCAGGGGGTAAAAACAATCAGCCCCAGCATTTT. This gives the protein CAWERLAGGKNNQPQHF.